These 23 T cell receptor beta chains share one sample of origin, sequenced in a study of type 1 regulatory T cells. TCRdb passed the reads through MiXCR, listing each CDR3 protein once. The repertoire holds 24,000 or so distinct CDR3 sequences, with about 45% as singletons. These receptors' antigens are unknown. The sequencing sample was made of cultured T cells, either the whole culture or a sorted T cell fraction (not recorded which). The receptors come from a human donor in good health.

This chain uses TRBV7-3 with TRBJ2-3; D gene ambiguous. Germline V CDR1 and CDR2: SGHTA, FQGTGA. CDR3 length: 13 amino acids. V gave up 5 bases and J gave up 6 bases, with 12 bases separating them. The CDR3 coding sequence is TGTGCCAGCAGCCCACTCTCTGGGGATACGCAGTATTTT. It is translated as CASSPLSGDTQYF.

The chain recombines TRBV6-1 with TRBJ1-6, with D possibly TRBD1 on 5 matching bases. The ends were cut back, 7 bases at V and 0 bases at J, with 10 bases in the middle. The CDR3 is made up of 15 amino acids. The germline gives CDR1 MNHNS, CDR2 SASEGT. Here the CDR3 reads CASIPDSSYNSPLHF. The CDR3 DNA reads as TGTGCCAGCATTCCCGACAGCTCCTATAATTCACCCCTCCACTTT.

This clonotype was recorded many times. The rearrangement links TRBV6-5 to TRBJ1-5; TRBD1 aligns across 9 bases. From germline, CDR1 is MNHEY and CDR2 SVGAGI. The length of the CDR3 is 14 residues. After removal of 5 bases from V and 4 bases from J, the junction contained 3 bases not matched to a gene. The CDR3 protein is CASSGTGRNQPQHF. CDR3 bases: TGTGCCAGCAGTGGGACAGGGAGGAATCAGCCCCAGCATTTT.

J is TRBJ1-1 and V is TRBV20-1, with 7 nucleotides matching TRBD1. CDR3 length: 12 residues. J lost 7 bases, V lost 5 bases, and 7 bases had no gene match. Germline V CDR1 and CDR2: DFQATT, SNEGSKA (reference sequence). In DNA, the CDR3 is TGCAGTGCTGGGAGGGACAGTCTTGAAGCTTTCTTT. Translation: CSAGRDSLEAFF.

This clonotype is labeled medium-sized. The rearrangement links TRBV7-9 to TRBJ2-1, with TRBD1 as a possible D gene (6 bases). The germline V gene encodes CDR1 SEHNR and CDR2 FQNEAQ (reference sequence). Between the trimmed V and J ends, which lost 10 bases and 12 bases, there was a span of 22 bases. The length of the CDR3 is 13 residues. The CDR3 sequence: CATGTHTISGQFF. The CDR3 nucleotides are TGTGCCACCGGGACACATACTATATCGGGGCAGTTCTTC.

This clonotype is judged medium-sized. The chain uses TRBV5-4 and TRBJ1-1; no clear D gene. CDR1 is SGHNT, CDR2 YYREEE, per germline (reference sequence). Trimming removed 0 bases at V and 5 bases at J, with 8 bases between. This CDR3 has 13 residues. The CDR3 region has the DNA TGTGCCAGCAGCTTGGAAGGGTGGACTGAAGCTTTCTTT. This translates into CASSLEGWTEAFF.

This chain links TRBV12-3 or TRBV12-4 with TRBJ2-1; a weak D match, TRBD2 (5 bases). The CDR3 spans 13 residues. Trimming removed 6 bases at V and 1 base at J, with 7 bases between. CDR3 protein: CASRLDSYNEQFF. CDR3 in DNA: TGTGCCAGCAGACTAGATTCCTACAATGAGCAGTTCTTC.

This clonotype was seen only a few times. The CDR3 nucleotides are TGTGCCATCAGTCTACTAGCGGGGCTAACCGGGGAGCTGTTTTTT. This sequence encodes CAISLLAGLTGELFF. V gene TRBV10-3 combines with J gene TRBJ2-2; 10 bases fit TRBD2. CDR1 and CDR2 from the germline V gene are ENHRY and SYGVKD. The CDR3 extends over 15 amino acids. The V and J ends lost 5 bases and 5 bases, in that order; junction bases with no gene match: 5.

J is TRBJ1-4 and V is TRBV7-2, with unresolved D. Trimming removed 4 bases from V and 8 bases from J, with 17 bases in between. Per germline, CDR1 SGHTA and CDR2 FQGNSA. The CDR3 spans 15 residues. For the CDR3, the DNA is TGTGCCAGCAGCTCCCGAGTGGGTCCGGGGGAAAAACTGTTTTTT. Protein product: CASSSRVGPGEKLFF.

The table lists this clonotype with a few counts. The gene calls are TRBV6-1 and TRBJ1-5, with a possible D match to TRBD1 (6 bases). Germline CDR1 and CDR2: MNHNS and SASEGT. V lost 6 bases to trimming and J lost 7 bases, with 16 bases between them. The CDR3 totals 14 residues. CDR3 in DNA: TGTGCCAGCAGGGAGGGGGGGGGACGGCAGCCCCAGCATTTT. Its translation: CASREGGGRQPQHF.

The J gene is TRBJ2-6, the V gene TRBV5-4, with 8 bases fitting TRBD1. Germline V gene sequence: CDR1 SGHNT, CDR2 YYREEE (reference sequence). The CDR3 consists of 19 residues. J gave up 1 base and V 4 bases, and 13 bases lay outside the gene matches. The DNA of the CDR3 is TGTGCCAGCAGCCAACCAAGGACAGGGTGGGTTTCTGGGGCCAACGTCCTGACTTTC. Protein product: CASSQPRTGWVSGANVLTF.

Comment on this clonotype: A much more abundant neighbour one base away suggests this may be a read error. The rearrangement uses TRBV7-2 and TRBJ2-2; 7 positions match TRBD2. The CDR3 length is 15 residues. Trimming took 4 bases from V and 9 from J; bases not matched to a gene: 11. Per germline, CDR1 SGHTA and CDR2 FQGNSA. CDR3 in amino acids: CASSSTRLATRELFF. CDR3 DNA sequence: TGTGCCAGCAGCTCCACCCGACTAGCAACCCGGGAGCTGTTTTTT.

The CDR3 DNA sequence: TGTGCCAGCTCATCGACAGGGACCTCCTACGAGCAGTACTTC. Amino acids: CASSSTGTSYEQYF. This chain connects TRBV18 to TRBJ2-7, with 7 bases lining up with TRBD1. Looked up from germline, CDR1 is KGHSH and CDR2 is LQKENI. This CDR3 is built from 14 residues. J gave up 0 bases and V 5 bases, and 4 bases lay outside the gene matches.

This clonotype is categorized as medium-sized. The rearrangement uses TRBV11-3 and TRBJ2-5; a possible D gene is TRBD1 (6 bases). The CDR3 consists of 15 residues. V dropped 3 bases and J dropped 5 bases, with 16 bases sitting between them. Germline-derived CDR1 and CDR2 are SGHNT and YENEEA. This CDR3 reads CASSFTAQGWETQYF. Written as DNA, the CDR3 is TGTGCCAGCAGCTTTACAGCTCAGGGGTGGGAGACCCAGTACTTC.

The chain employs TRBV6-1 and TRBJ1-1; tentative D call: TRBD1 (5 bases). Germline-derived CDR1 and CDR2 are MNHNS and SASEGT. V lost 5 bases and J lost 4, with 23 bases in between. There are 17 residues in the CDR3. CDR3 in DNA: TGTGCCAGCAGTCCCCGCCCCCCCCCCTCAGGGAGCACTGAAGCTTTCTTT. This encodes CASSPRPPPSGSTEAFF.

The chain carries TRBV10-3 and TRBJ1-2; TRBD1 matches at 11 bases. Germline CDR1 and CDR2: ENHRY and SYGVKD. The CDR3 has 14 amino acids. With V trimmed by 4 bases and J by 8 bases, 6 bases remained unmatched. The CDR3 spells CAISGGQGARGYTF. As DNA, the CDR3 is TGTGCCATCAGTGGCGGACAGGGGGCGAGGGGCTACACCTTC.

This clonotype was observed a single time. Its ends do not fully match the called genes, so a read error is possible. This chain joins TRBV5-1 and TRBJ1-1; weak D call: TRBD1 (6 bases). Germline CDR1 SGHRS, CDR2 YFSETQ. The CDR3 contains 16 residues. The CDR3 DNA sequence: TGCGCCAGCGGCTTAACGTATACAGGGTTGAAGATTGAAGCTTTCTTT. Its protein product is CASGLTYTGLKIEAFF.

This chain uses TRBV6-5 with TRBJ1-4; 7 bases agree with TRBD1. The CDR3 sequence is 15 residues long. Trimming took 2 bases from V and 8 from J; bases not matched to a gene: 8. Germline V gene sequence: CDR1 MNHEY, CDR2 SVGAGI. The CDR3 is CASSYRGGSGEKLFF. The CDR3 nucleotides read TGTGCCAGCAGTTACCGAGGGGGCTCTGGGGAAAAACTGTTTTTT.

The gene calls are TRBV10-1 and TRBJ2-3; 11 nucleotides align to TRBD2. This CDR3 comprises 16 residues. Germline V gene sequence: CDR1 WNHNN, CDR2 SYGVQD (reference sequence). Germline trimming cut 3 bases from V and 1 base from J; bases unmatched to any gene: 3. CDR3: CASSEVLAGGTDTQYF. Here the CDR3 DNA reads TGCGCCAGCAGTGAAGTACTAGCGGGGGGCACAGATACGCAGTATTTT.

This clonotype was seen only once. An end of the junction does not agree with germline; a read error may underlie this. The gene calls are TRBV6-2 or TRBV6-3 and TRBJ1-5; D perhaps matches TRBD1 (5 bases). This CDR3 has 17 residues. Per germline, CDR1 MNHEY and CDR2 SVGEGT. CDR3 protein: CASSYSQGVGSNRPRHF. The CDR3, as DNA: TGTGCCAGCAGTTACTCCCAGGGAGTGGGCAGTAATCGGCCCCGGCATTTT.

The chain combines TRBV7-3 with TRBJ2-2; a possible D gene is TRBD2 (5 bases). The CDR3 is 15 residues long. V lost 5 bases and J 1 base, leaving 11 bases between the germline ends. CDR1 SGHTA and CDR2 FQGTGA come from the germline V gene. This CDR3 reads CASSLNGVNTGELFF. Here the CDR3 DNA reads TGTGCCAGCAGCCTCAACGGGGTGAACACCGGGGAGCTGTTTTTT.

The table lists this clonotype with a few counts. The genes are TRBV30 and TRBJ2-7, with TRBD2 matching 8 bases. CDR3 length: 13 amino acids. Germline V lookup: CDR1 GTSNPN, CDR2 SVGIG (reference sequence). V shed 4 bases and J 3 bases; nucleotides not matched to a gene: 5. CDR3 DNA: TGTGCCTGGAAGCGGGGGCGCGTCTACGAGCAGTACTTC. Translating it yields CAWKRGRVYEQYF.

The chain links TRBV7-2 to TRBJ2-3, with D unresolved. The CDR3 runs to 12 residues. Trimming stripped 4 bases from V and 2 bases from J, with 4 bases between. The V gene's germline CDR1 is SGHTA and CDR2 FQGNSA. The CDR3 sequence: CASSSYTDTQYF. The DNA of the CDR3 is TGTGCCAGCAGCTCTTACACAGATACGCAGTATTTT.